This record covers a single T cell receptor (beta chain). Its antigen is currently unknown. The data are from a study of CD8+CD57+ T cells in acquired aplastic anemia. Whole-study context: Quantities of DNA derived from sorted CD4+ and CD8+ cells averaged about 3.2 ug.

Profiling that covered TCR beta VDJ and CDR3 relied on genomic DNA as its template. TCRdb analysed the reads with MiXCR anew, one entry per CDR3 protein. The sample includes roughly 290,000 distinct CDR3 sequences, roughly 53% of them seen just once. Study-wide findings and caveats: The CD8+ Simpson's diversity of patients and controls was not significantly different.

It was patients with CD8+CD57+ cell expansion by flow cytometry who were chosen for sequencing. In all patients, the disease was severe acquired aplastic anemia. Blood was sampled before the patients had received any therapy. Trimming pared 6 bases from V and 4 bases from J, leaving 18 bases between. This CDR3 has 14 residues. Germline-derived CDR1 and CDR2 are DFQATT and SNEGSKA (reference sequence). Material: sorted CD4+, CD8+, or CD8+CD57+ T cells (not recorded which) from PBMCs. The sequence was collected from a human donor with aplastic anemia. The chain carries TRBV20-1 and TRBJ1-1, with unresolved D. CDR3 bases: TGCAGTGCGATGCTGGGGTTTTACGTCACTGAAGCTTTCTTT. Its translation is CSAMLGFYVTEAFF.